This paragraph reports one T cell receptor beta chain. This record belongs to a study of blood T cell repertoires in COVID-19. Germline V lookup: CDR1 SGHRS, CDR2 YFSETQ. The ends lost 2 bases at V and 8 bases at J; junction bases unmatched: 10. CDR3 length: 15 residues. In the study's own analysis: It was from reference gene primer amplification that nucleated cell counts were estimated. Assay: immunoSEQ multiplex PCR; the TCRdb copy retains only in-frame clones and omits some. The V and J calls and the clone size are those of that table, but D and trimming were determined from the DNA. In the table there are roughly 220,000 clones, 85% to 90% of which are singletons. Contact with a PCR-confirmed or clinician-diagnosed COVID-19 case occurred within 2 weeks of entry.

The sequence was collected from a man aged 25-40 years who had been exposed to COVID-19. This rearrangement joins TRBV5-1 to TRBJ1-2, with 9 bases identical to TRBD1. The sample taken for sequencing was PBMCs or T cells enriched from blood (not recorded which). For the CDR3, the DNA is TGCGCCAGCAGCTTCCCCGGGACAGGGTATGTCGGCTACACCTTC. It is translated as CASSFPGTGYVGYTF.